This T cell receptor beta chain appears in the sequencing data of a study of OX40 agonist ivuxolimab in advanced cancers. The study in broad terms: The costimulatory receptor OX40 (CD134) was targeted by ivuxolimab, a fully human IgG2 agonistic monoclonal antibody. Intravenous ivuxolimab was administered to patients every 2 weeks at six dose levels: 0.01, 0.1, 0.3, 1.5, 3 and 10 mg/kg. Of the roughly 52 dose-escalation patients, hepatocellular carcinoma was present in about 20, melanoma in roughly 15, renal cell carcinoma in 9 and head and neck cancer in 9. In the dose-escalation cohort, approximately 80% of patients were male, and the mean age was 60 years with a range of about 20 to 79. Patients were allowed to have had prior anti-PD-1, anti-PD-L1 or anti-CTLA-4 therapy, and approximately 40% of the dose-escalation patients had previously received checkpoint inhibitors. Partial responses occurred in three dose-escalation patients, of whom one had hepatocellular carcinoma and two had cutaneous melanoma. Peripheral TCRbeta sequencing aimed to test whether ivuxolimab altered TCR sequence diversity and caused clonal T-cell expansion. The paper describes the monotherapy dose-escalation part (N = 52 patients) of the phase I trial of ivuxolimab. Beyond this particular receptor, the publication reports: After ivuxolimab, CD8+ T cells had more expanded clones than CD4+ T cells on average. Low levels of normalized T-cell clonal expansion were also seen in some nonresponding patients. Antigen specificity was not determined for the clonally expanded peripheral T cells. Partial responders in the 0.1-3.0 mg/kg groups had among the lowest normalized peripheral clonal expansion, especially among CD8+ T cells. At doses of 0.1 to 3.0 mg/kg, clonal expansion of both CD4+ and CD8+ T cells in blood was seen between baseline and week 6.

The trim is 2 bases for V and 6 bases for J, with a gap of 9 bases between the germline ends. The germline V gene gives CDR1 as SGHDT and CDR2 as YYEEEE. The CDR3, cysteine through phenylalanine, is 12 amino acids long. Here the CDR3 DNA is all that survives: 36 bases in frame from base 1. For sequencing of the TCRbeta CDR3 region, genomic DNA was extracted from the sorted cells. TCRbeta CDR3 regions were sequenced using the immunoSEQ Assay. Drawn from immuneACCESS, this table holds only the in-frame rearrangements with V and J called that TCRdb kept. Clones are partly lost; checked studies trace under half to an unresolved V gene and leave the rest unexplained. The sample records approximately 91,000 clones, over 75% of which are singletons. Over 0.3% of the sample is in the top ten clones. The trial excluded patients who had a history of autoimmune disease or were on systemic immunosuppression. Peripheral blood for TCR sequencing was collected from all dose cohorts at baseline, on cycle 4 day 1, and on cycle 7 day 1. Samples were obtained from an open-label, multicenter, first-in-human phase I dose-escalation trial of ivuxolimab. Adults with locally advanced or metastatic melanoma, renal cell, hepatocellular, or head and neck squamous cell carcinoma were enrolled in the trial. Before TCR sequencing, CD4+ and CD8+ T cells were separately sorted from peripheral blood.

For this clone: No antigen is known for it. No per-base quality is available; no much larger clone lies one base away.

The chain is made from TRBV5-6 and TRBJ2-7; the D gene remains uncertain. The sequence was obtained from an adult with an advanced solid tumor such as melanoma, head and neck, liver or kidney cancer. The specimen was CD4+ or CD8+ T cells sorted from blood, collected in a trial of the OX40 agonist ivuxolimab. The sequenced DNA is TGTGCCAGCAGCTTCCGAACAGTCGAGCAGTACTTC. It codes for CASSFRTVEQYF.